This TCR beta chain was recorded in a study of T cell responses to AZD1222 COVID-19 vaccine. Repertoires were generated with immunoSEQ multiplex PCR, while TCRdb's copy carries only in-frame clones and drops some. The table lists 57,000 or so clones, 76% of them singletons. Trimming removed 4 bases from V and 2 bases from J, with 3 bases in between. Per germline, CDR1 SGHTA and CDR2 FQGNSA. This CDR3 region has 12 residues. The sequenced sample was peripheral blood, obtained on day 0 of AZD1222 vaccination. This rearrangement joins TRBV7-2 to TRBJ1-3; D remains unclear. The origin of this receptor is an adult in good health. The CDR3 DNA sequence: TGTGCCAGCAGCTCCGCTGGAAACACCATATATTTT. Its protein is CASSSAGNTIYF.